Listed here are 27 T cell receptor beta chains from one sample, sequenced in a study of regulatory T cells in long-lasting Graves disease. The time point here: newly diagnosed GD, antithyroid drugs for less than 3 months. PBMCs provided the RNA from which the TCR library was made. In building TCR beta libraries, iRepertoire HTBI primers were used together with Arm-PCR of CDR3 regions. TCRdb fed the multiplex PCR reads into MiXCR, producing one record per CDR3 protein. The data show almost 450,000 distinct CDR3 sequences, with roughly 15% seen just once and about 11% held by the top ten. These data also formed part of another study, on T cells in Graves' hyperthyroidism and ophthalmopathy.

This sample comprised peripheral blood mononuclear cells (PBMCs), obtained at new diagnosis, from a patient treated with antithyroid drugs. These receptors originate from a woman between 25 and 40 years old with Graves disease.

This clonotype was observed a handful of times. This chain links TRBV4-1 with TRBJ1-1; no reliable D call. Trimming left V 4 bases short and J 4 bases short, with 16 bases between. This CDR3 has 15 amino acids. Germline V CDR1 and CDR2: MGHRA, YSYEKL. As DNA, the CDR3 is TGCGCCAGCAGCCGGGTACACCGCGCGGGCACTGAAGCTTTCTTT. Encoded protein: CASSRVHRAGTEAFF.

In its sample, this clonotype was seen a few times. V is TRBV29-1 and J is TRBJ2-3, with 8 bases that match TRBD2. This CDR3 is built from 17 residues. CDR1 and CDR2 from the germline V gene are SQVTM and ANQGSEA. Germline trimming cut 3 bases from V and 2 bases from J; bases unmatched to any gene: 13. CDR3 coding DNA: TGCAGCGTTGACTCGGGACTAGACCTGGCCGACACAGATACGCAGTATTTT. It yields the protein CSVDSGLDLADTDTQYF.

The chain employs TRBV28 and TRBJ2-1; 8 positions match TRBD2. This CDR3 spans 16 amino acids. The V and J ends lost 1 base and 2 bases, in that order; junction bases with no gene match: 4. Germline V gene data show CDR1 as MDHEN and CDR2 as SYDVKM. The CDR3 spells CASSLFVTSAYNEQFF. CDR3 nucleotides: TGTGCCAGCAGTTTATTTGTGACTAGCGCCTACAATGAGCAGTTCTTC. The variable domain in full, with the rest retrieved from reference TRBV28 and TRBJ2-1, is DVKVTQSSRYLVKRTGEKVFLECVQDMDHENMFWYRQDPGLGLRLIYFSYDVKMKEKGDIPEGYSVSREKKERFSLILESASTNQTSMYLCASSLFVTSAYNEQFFGPGTRLTVL.

The chain employs TRBV5-1 and TRBJ1-1, with D possibly TRBD1 on 6 matching bases. Trimming took 3 bases from V and 3 from J, leaving 12 bases between them. This CDR3 spans 14 amino acids. CDR1 and CDR2 from the germline V gene are SGHRS and YFSETQ. CDR3 sequence: CASSYEGGHTEAFF. For the CDR3, the DNA is TGCGCCAGCAGCTACGAGGGGGGACACACTGAAGCTTTCTTT.

This chain connects TRBV5-4 to TRBJ1-2; D is ambiguous. This CDR3 comprises 13 residues. Germline lookup yields CDR1 SGHNT and CDR2 YYREEE (reference sequence). Trimming cost V 5 bases and J 5 bases, with 13 bases left between them. CDR3 amino acids: CASSRPESYGYTF. The CDR3, as DNA: TGTGCCAGCAGTCGACCTGAGTCATATGGCTACACCTTC.

In this sample, this clonotype turned up a few times. V usage is TRBV28 and J usage is TRBJ1-5, with a tentative D call TRBD1 (5 bases). Germline lookup yields CDR1 MDHEN and CDR2 SYDVKM. This CDR3 contains 15 residues. V was trimmed by 2 bases and J by 6 bases, leaving 14 bases between them. The CDR3 protein is CASSLLQGGVQPQHF. The CDR3 DNA follows: TGTGCCAGCAGTTTACTGCAGGGAGGGGTTCAGCCCCAGCATTTT.

This clonotype was observed at least ten times. The chain has TRBV11-1 and TRBJ2-3; 9 nucleotides agree with TRBD2. The CDR3 length is 17 residues. Germline-derived CDR1 and CDR2 are SGHAT and FQDESV (reference sequence). After removal of 1 base from V and 3 bases from J, the junction contained 8 bases not matched to a gene. The CDR3 here is CASSLDSWTSDTDTQYF. For the CDR3, the DNA is TGTGCCAGCAGCTTAGACTCTTGGACTAGCGATACAGATACGCAGTATTTT.

The genes are TRBV9 and TRBJ2-1; D possibly corresponds to TRBD1 (6 bases). The germline CDR1 and CDR2 sequences are SGDLS and YYNGEE. Trimming removed 0 bases from V and 0 bases from J, with 10 bases in between. This CDR3 spans 16 amino acids. The CDR3 nucleotides read TGTGCCAGCAGCGTAGTCGGCAGGGGCTCCTACAATGAGCAGTTCTTC. This encodes CASSVVGRGSYNEQFF.

There are a few counts of this clonotype. The chain couples TRBV14 to TRBJ2-7, with a possible D match to TRBD1 (6 bases). In germline, CDR1 is SGHDN, CDR2 FVKESK. V lost 4 bases and J lost 1, with 14 bases in between. This CDR3 comprises 15 residues. DNA of the CDR3: TGTGCCAGCAGCCCGAATTGGGACACATCCTACGAGCAGTACTTC. Translated, it gives CASSPNWDTSYEQYF.

The rearrangement joins TRBV10-2 to TRBJ2-7; D call uncertain. The CDR3 contains 13 residues. Germline loops: CDR1 WSHSY, CDR2 SAAADI. V was cut by 4 bases and J by 2 bases, with 9 bases left in between. CDR3 region: CASSVRGTYEQYF. The CDR3, as DNA: TGCGCCAGCAGTGTTCGAGGAACCTACGAGCAGTACTTC.

The V call is TRBV20-1, the J call TRBJ2-1; 8 bases line up with TRBD2. Looked up from germline, CDR1 is DFQATT and CDR2 is SNEGSKA (reference sequence). V gave up 5 bases and J gave up 0 bases; unmatched junction bases: 6. This CDR3 comprises 15 residues. The CDR3 region is CSAALAVGSYNEQFF. Written as DNA, the CDR3 is TGCAGTGCTGCACTAGCGGTAGGCTCCTACAATGAGCAGTTCTTC.

The rearrangement links TRBV18 to TRBJ2-5; D remains unclear. This CDR3 comprises 12 residues. The germline CDR1 and CDR2 sequences are KGHSH and LQKENI. Between the trimmed V and J ends, which lost 0 bases and 6 bases, there was a span of 5 bases. DNA of the CDR3: TGTGCCAGCTCACCACCGGGAAAGACCCAGTACTTC. Translated, it gives CASSPPGKTQYF. Using reference TRBV18 and TRBJ2-5 for the parts outside the CDR3, the full variable domain is NAGVMQNPRHLVRRRGQEARLRCSPMKGHSHVYWYRQLPEEGLKFMVYLQKENIIDESGMPKERFSAEFPKEGPSILRIQQVVRGDSAAYFCASSPPGKTQYFGPGTRLLVL.

This clonotype was observed at least ten times. J is TRBJ1-1 and V is TRBV2, with TRBD1 identical over 8 bases. Germline-derived CDR1 and CDR2 are SNHLY and FYNNEI. Trimming cost V 5 bases and J 4 bases; bases outside gene matches: 9. This CDR3 spans 15 amino acids. CDR3 nucleotides: TGTGCCAGCAGTCCGGACAGGGAAGGGATCACTGAAGCTTTCTTT. Translation gives CASSPDREGITEAFF.

This clonotype was picked up many times. V gene TRBV6-1 combines with J gene TRBJ1-5; D is undetermined. V gave up 7 bases and J gave up 2 bases, with 18 bases separating them. The CDR3 runs to 16 residues. CDR1 is MNHNS, CDR2 SASEGT, per germline. The CDR3 region is CASTQTPTAGNQPQHF. The CDR3 DNA reads TGTGCCAGCACTCAAACTCCAACTGCTGGCAATCAGCCCCAGCATTTT.

Notes on this clonotype: A read error is the likely source, as a far larger clone sits one nucleotide away. V usage is TRBV6-2 or TRBV6-3 and J usage is TRBJ2-7, with a possible D match to TRBD2 (5 bases). Germline CDR1 and CDR2: MNHEY and SVGEGT. The CDR3 is made up of 15 amino acids. V was pared by 6 bases and J by 7 bases, with 22 bases between. CDR3: CASSSLGRDYNEQYF. For the CDR3, the DNA is TGTGCCAGCAGCTCCCTGGGCAGAGACTACAATGAGCAGTACTTC.

This clonotype was detected many times. The V and J genes are TRBV11-2 and TRBJ2-7; weak D call: TRBD1 (5 bases). The V gene's germline CDR1 is SGHAT and CDR2 FQNNGV. Trimming took off 1 base at V and 0 bases at J, with 10 bases between the two ends. The CDR3 is made up of 15 amino acids. CDR3 nucleotide sequence: TGTGCCAGCAGCTTAGTGGCAGGGAACTCCTACGAGCAGTACTTC. It encodes CASSLVAGNSYEQYF.

This clonotype was detected many times. V is TRBV20-1 and J is TRBJ2-3; 12 bases match TRBD2. Trimming cost V 3 bases and J 6 bases; bases outside gene matches: 4. Per the germline V gene, CDR1 is DFQATT and CDR2 is SNEGSKA (reference sequence). The length of the CDR3 is 14 residues. The CDR3 sequence: CSARRLAGGDTQYF. The DNA for the CDR3 is TGCAGTGCTAGGCGCCTAGCGGGAGGGGATACGCAGTATTTT.

This sequence joins TRBV28 and TRBJ2-1; D is undetermined. This CDR3 contains 16 residues. V was shortened by 8 bases and J by 0 bases, with 17 bases between the two germline ends. Germline loops: CDR1 MDHEN, CDR2 SYDVKM. The CDR3 sequence: CASESPVGSSYNEQFF. In nucleotides, the CDR3 is TGTGCCAGCGAGTCCCCAGTGGGAAGCTCCTACAATGAGCAGTTCTTC.

This sequence joins TRBV29-1 and TRBJ1-1; D possibly corresponds to TRBD1 (6 bases). Looked up from germline, CDR1 is SQVTM and CDR2 is ANQGSEA. This CDR3 has 13 residues. V lost 7 bases and J lost 1, with 13 bases in between. For the CDR3, the DNA is TGCAGCGCCGGACAGCCACCGAACACTGAAGCTTTCTTT. Protein sequence: CSAGQPPNTEAFF.

This clonotype was counted between two and nine times. The chain has TRBV18 and TRBJ2-1; possibly TRBD2 for D (6 bases). This CDR3 has 17 amino acids. V dropped 6 bases and J dropped 0 bases, with 18 bases sitting between them. Germline lookup yields CDR1 KGHSH and CDR2 LQKENI. This CDR3 is CASSPDYSGSSYNEQFF. The CDR3, as DNA: TGTGCCAGCTCTCCTGACTATAGCGGTAGCTCCTACAATGAGCAGTTCTTC.

This clonotype came up many times. The junction departs from germline at one end; a sequencing error may be responsible. The gene calls are TRBV5-1 and TRBJ2-3; D unresolved. Germline CDR1 reads SGHRS; CDR2 reads YFSETQ. The CDR3 contains 15 residues. DNA of the CDR3: TGTGCCAGCAGCCGCCCCAGCCGTAGCACAGATACGCAGTATTTT. Protein product: CASSRPSRSTDTQYF.

This clonotype occurred many times. The chain has TRBV27 and TRBJ2-1; 11 positions match TRBD2. Germline V gene data show CDR1 as MNHEY and CDR2 as SMNVEV (reference sequence). The CDR3 contains 14 residues. V lost 7 bases, J lost 5 bases, and 4 bases stayed unmatched. CDR3 nucleotides: TGTGCCAGCATCGCTAGCGGGGGGAACAATGAGCAGTTCTTC. It specifies CASIASGGNNEQFF.

This clonotype was observed a few times. The rearrangement joins TRBV7-2 to TRBJ2-2; 11 positions agree with TRBD2. CDR3 length: 15 amino acids. V trimming: 6 bases; J trimming: 5 bases; junction bases outside the gene matches: 5. Germline assignment: CDR1 SGHTA and CDR2 FQGNSA. The CDR3 DNA reads as TGTGCCAGCAGTACTAGCGGGAGTAAAACCGGGGAGCTGTTTTTT. This sequence encodes CASSTSGSKTGELFF. The variable domain in full, with the rest retrieved from reference TRBV7-2 and TRBJ2-2, is GAGVSQSPSNKVTEKGKDVELRCDPISGHTALYWYRQSLGQGLEFLIYFQGNSAPDKSGLPSDRFSAERTGGSVSTLTIQRTQQEDSAVYLCASSTSGSKTGELFFGEGSRLTVL.

At least ten counts were recorded for this clonotype. This rearrangement joins TRBV14 to TRBJ1-2; D not certain. The CDR3 is made up of 12 amino acids. Germline values: CDR1 SGHDN, CDR2 FVKESK. V lost 0 bases to trimming and J lost 7 bases, with 6 bases between them. CDR3 amino acids: CASSQDYSGYTF. The DNA for the CDR3 is TGTGCCAGCAGCCAAGACTACAGTGGCTACACCTTC.

This chain links TRBV7-2 with TRBJ2-7; 7 bases fit TRBD1. From germline, CDR1 is SGHTA and CDR2 FQGNSA. CDR3 size: 12 residues. Trimming cost V 5 bases and J 6 bases; bases outside gene matches: 4. The CDR3 DNA reads TGTGCCAGCAGCCTATACAGGGGCGAGCAGTACTTC. It specifies CASSLYRGEQYF.

This clonotype has just a few counts. This rearrangement joins TRBV10-3 to TRBJ2-1, with 7 bases that match TRBD2. The V segment lost 5 bases and the J segment 4 bases; nucleotides outside the gene matches: 11. The CDR3 runs to 16 residues. Germline loops: CDR1 ENHRY, CDR2 SYGVKD. The CDR3 DNA sequence: TGTGCCATCAGTTCTCAACTAGGGAGGGGATACAATGAGCAGTTCTTC. It translates to CAISSQLGRGYNEQFF.

There are many counts of this clonotype. The chain combines TRBV6-1 with TRBJ1-2; TRBD1 matches 8 bases. Trimming took 5 bases from V and 0 from J; bases not matched to a gene: 8. CDR3 length equals 16 residues. The V gene's germline CDR1 is MNHNS and CDR2 SASEGT. The CDR3 DNA follows: TGTGCCAGCAGTCAAGGGCCGGGACAGGCTAACTATGGCTACACCTTC. As protein: CASSQGPGQANYGYTF.